This T cell receptor beta chain is from a study of shared clonotypes between healthy human individuals. Study-wide context: CD4 naive and CD4 memory each took three plates per donor, while CD8 naive took two and CD8 memory one.

TCRdb's table, derived via immunoSEQ multiplex PCR, lists solely in-frame clones and lacks some. Found here are approximately 1.4 million clones, under 99% of them singletons; the top ten hold roughly 0.4%. Study-wide findings and caveats: Larger estimated richness was generally recorded for naive subsets relative to memory subsets.

As regards this clone: The antigen remains unidentified.

Every contributor of samples was a Caucasian grown-up residing in Nashville, Tennessee. The split of CD4+ cells yielded CD45RA+ naive and CD45RA-negative memory subsets. Sequenced input: naive CD4+ T cells sorted from blood. Described subset: CD45RA+ positively selected. This TCR came from a man between 25 and 39 years old in good health.

The CDR3 spells CASSDTATREQFF. The CDR3 nucleotides read TGTGCCAGCAGCGATACCGCAACTCGTGAGCAGTTCTTC. The chain is built from TRBV28 and TRBJ2-1; D is undetermined. V was clipped by 6 bases and J by 9 bases, with 15 bases between them. The germline V gene has CDR1 MDHEN and CDR2 SYDVKM. This CDR3 is 13 amino acids long.